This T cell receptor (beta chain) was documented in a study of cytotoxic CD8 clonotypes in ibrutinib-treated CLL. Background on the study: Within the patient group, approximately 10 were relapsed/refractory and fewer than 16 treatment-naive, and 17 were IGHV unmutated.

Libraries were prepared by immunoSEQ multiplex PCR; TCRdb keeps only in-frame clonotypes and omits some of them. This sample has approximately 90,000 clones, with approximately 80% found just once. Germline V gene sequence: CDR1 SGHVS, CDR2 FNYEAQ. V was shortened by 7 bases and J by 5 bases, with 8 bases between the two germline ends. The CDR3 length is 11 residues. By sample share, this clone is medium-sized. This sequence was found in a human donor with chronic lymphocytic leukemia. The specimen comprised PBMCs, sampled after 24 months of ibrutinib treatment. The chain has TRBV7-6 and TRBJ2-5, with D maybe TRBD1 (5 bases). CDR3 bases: TGTGCCAGCACCTCAGGGGAGACCCAGTACTTC. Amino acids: CASTSGETQYF.